These 5 T cell receptor beta chains came from one sample sequenced in a study of CD8+ T cells in alopecia areata. Sequencing relied on a cDNA template that was reverse transcribed from extracted RNA. Data came from immunoSEQ multiplex PCR; TCRdb stores just in-frame clones and leaves some out. The sample records tens of thousands of clones, approximately 60% being singletons. The sequencing used CD8+ T cells sorted from blood, collected at week 0. Every receptor here comes from a human donor with alopecia areata.

This clone was detected only once. The chain has TRBV5-4 and TRBJ2-3, with D perhaps matching TRBD1 or TRBD2 (6 bases each). Germline loops: CDR1 SGHNT, CDR2 YYREEE (reference sequence). Trimming left V 4 bases short and J 2 bases short, with 17 bases between. The CDR3 extends over 16 amino acids. CDR3 sequence reads: CASSPVGGQYTDTQYF. In DNA, the CDR3 is TGTGCCAGCAGCCCGGTGGGGGGCCAGTACACAGATACGCAGTATTTT.

The gene calls are TRBV29-1 and TRBJ1-1; D gene uncertain. CDR1 and CDR2 from the germline V gene are SQVTM and ANQGSEA. This CDR3 region has 13 residues. With 4 bases removed from V and 5 bases from J, the gap between germline ends came to 14 bases. The CDR3 bases are TGCAGCGTTGGTGCCGGAGAGGCTACTGAAGCTTTCTTT. It codes for CSVGAGEATEAFF. The entire variable domain, with the rest obtained from reference TRBV29-1 and TRBJ1-1, is as follows: SAVISQKPSRDICQRGTSLTIQCQVDSQVTMMFWYRQQPGQSLTLIATANQGSEATYESGFVIDKFPISRPNLTFSTLTVSNMSPEDSSIYLCSVGAGEATEAFFGQGTRLTVV.

This chain joins TRBV29-1 and TRBJ2-3; the D call may be TRBD1 or TRBD2 (5 bases each). This CDR3 region has 14 residues. Looked up from germline, CDR1 is SQVTM and CDR2 is ANQGSEA. Trimming stripped 6 bases from V and 6 bases from J, with 19 bases between. The DNA for the CDR3 is TGCAGCGTGACACACCGGGGCTTTGGGGATACGCAGTATTTT. Its translation: CSVTHRGFGDTQYF.

The chain links TRBV6-5 to TRBJ2-4; D call uncertain. Trimming shortened V by 6 bases and J by 9 bases, and 12 bases separated the two germline ends. CDR1 is MNHEY and CDR2 is SVGAGI in the germline V gene. This CDR3 is built from 12 residues. CDR3 nucleotides: TGTGCCAGCAGCTCCGATTACGGCATTCAGTACTTC. This codes for CASSSDYGIQYF.

This sequence joins TRBV10-3 and TRBJ2-5; D may be TRBD2 (5 bases). V was cut by 3 bases and J by 10 bases, with 9 bases left in between. Germline CDR1 ENHRY, CDR2 SYGVKD. The length of the CDR3 is 11 residues. Here the CDR3 reads CAISDAEDQYF. The CDR3 DNA is TGTGCCATCAGTGATGCGGAGGACCAGTACTTC.